Sequencing of this TCR beta chain was carried out in a study of cytomegalovirus exposure and HLA in healthy donors. In regard to this clone: Germline is not matched at one junction end, which may reflect a read error.

The CDR3 consists of 15 residues. Germline CDR1 is SSHAT and CDR2 is FNYEAQ (reference sequence). PCR amplification relied on 60 Vbeta primers (plus 13 Jbeta primers). Sequencing used immunoSEQ multiplex PCR; TCRdb keeps in-frame clones, though not all of them. The table has about 98,000 clones, approximately 87% seen once. V and J are TRBV7-7 and TRBJ2-2; 11 bases are shared with TRBD1. This TCR came from a man in his forties or fifties in good health and CMV-seronegative. The sequencing sample was made of PBMCs. This CDR3 is CASSRGQGAVGELFF. The CDR3 nucleotides read TGTGCTAGCAGCCGAGGACAGGGGGCAGTCGGGGAGCTGTTTTTT.